Given below is one TCR beta chain in context. This sample stems from a study of T cell changes during pregnancy in multiple sclerosis. This CDR3 is built from 15 residues. V dropped 0 bases and J dropped 0 bases, with 6 bases sitting between them. Per germline, CDR1 SGHTS and CDR2 YDEGEE. The method was immunoSEQ multiplex PCR; TCRdb's version includes in-frame clones alone and lacks a portion of them. In the table there are fewer than 85,000 clones, 90% to 95% of which are singletons. This clonotype was sampled from a female donor in good health, enrolled as a control in a pregnancy study. The J gene is TRBJ2-2, the V gene TRBV5-8, with D tentatively TRBD1 (5 bases). Sequencing was performed on peripheral blood, taken after pregnancy. The CDR3 loop is CASSLVGANTGELFF. CDR3 DNA sequence: TGTGCCAGCAGCTTGGTAGGGGCGAACACCGGGGAGCTGTTTTTT. Full variable domain (remainder filled in from reference TRBV5-8 and TRBJ2-2): EAGVTQSPTHLIKTRGQQATLRCSPISGHTSVYWYQQALGLGLQFLLWYDEGEERNRGNFPPRFSGRQFPNYSSELNVNALELEDSALYLCASSLVGANTGELFFGEGSRLTVL.